This T cell receptor (beta chain) stems from a study of CXCR3-negative and CXCR3-positive naive CD8 T cells. Looked up from germline, CDR1 is DFQATT and CDR2 is SNEGSKA (reference sequence). CDR3 size: 15 residues. The method, 5' RACE with UMI labels, was used to prepare the TRB cDNA libraries. Using the 5' RACE reads, TCRdb records one entry per CDR3 protein without DNA. This table holds about 28,000 distinct CDR3 sequences. Sequencing was carried out using memory CD8+ T cells from blood. The TCR comes from a human donor in good health. Some clones in this sample may be carry-over from other donors' samples. The chain uses TRBV20-1 and TRBJ1-1; TCRdb returns TRBD1, unconfirmable since there is no DNA. CDR3 protein: CSATGGGIMNTEAFF.